Following are 13 T cell receptor beta chains from one sample sequenced in a study of control samples from healthy donors and cancer patients. Sequencing was performed with immunoSEQ multiplex PCR; in TCRdb, only in-frame clones are kept and a portion is missing. This sample has 100,000 to 150,000 clones, with over 80% found just once. Sample: PBMCs. Every receptor here comes from a man older than 75 with head and neck cancer.

On this clone itself: At the DNA level, this CDR3 is encoded by other sequences in the same sample as well. V and J are TRBV7-9 and TRBJ2-3; D uncertain. The CDR3 has 13 residues. Germline CDR1 SEHNR, CDR2 FQNEAQ (reference sequence). Trimming shortened V by 2 bases and J by 0 bases, and 3 bases separated the two germline ends. DNA of the CDR3: TGTGCCAGCAGCTTAAGCAGCACAGATACGCAGTATTTT. It is translated as CASSLSSTDTQYF.

The J gene is TRBJ1-2, the V gene TRBV9; D not resolved. CDR1 is SGDLS, CDR2 YYNGEE, per germline. V lost 3 bases to trimming and J lost 5 bases, with 5 bases between them. There are 11 residues in the CDR3. CDR3 protein: CASSGSYGYTF. CDR3 bases: TGTGCCAGCAGCGGATCGTATGGCTACACCTTC.

The gene calls are TRBV3-1 (or the pseudogene TRBV3-2) and TRBJ2-1, with D uncertain. Trimming left V 1 base short and J 10 bases short, with 5 bases between. The germline gives CDR1 LGHDT, CDR2 YNNKEL (reference sequence). This CDR3 comprises 11 residues. The CDR3 here is CASSQAFEQFF. The CDR3 nucleotides read TGTGCCAGCAGCCAAGCCTTCGAGCAGTTCTTC.

The chain combines TRBV2 with TRBJ2-3; no clear D gene. The germline CDR1 and CDR2 sequences are SNHLY and FYNNEI. With 4 bases removed from V and 1 base from J, the gap between germline ends came to 12 bases. This CDR3 has 15 amino acids. CDR3 nucleotide sequence: TGTGCCAGCAGTGCTGACCGTCATCGCACAGATACGCAGTATTTT. Translating it yields CASSADRHRTDTQYF.

The chain uses TRBV6-4 and TRBJ1-2; TRBD1 aligns across 7 bases. V shed 4 bases, J shed 8 bases, and the junction held 7 bases outside the gene matches. Per the germline V gene, CDR1 is MRHNA and CDR2 is SNTAGT. The CDR3 runs to 13 residues. CDR3 in amino acids: CASSATGAQGYTF. CDR3 nucleotides: TGTGCCAGCAGTGCCACAGGGGCGCAGGGCTACACCTTC.

As to this clone: This same CDR3 is encoded by further DNA sequences in the sample. The genes are TRBV4-1 and TRBJ1-2; perhaps TRBD1 as D (6 bases). The length of the CDR3 is 17 residues. Deletions cut 0 bases from V and 7 bases from J, with 21 bases between. Germline loops: CDR1 MGHRA, CDR2 YSYEKL. The CDR3: CASSQEARQALIGGYTF. The CDR3 DNA reads as TGCGCCAGCAGCCAAGAGGCGAGACAGGCCCTCATCGGTGGCTACACCTTC.

The genes are TRBV10-1 and TRBJ1-5; no clear D. Trimming removed 2 bases from V and 5 bases from J, with 7 bases in between. The CDR3 runs 13 residues. Germline-derived CDR1 and CDR2 are WNHNN and SYGVQD (reference sequence). The CDR3 region is CASSEDGYQPQHF. CDR3 coding DNA: TGCGCCAGCAGTGAGGACGGATATCAGCCCCAGCATTTT.

The chain's CDR3 is CASSESWTGSHEQYF. As DNA, the CDR3 is TGTGCCAGCAGTGAATCGTGGACAGGGAGCCACGAGCAGTACTTC. This rearrangement joins TRBV25-1 to TRBJ2-7; 8 bases match TRBD1. CDR1 and CDR2 (germline): MGHDK, SYGVNS. There are 15 residues in the CDR3. The trim removed 1 base at V and 5 bases at J, leaving 7 bases unmatched.

This clone was counted a few times. The gene calls are TRBV6-5 and TRBJ1-4; TRBD1 is a possible D gene (6 bases). The germline gives CDR1 MNHEY, CDR2 SVGAGI. This CDR3 has 15 amino acids. Deletions cut 0 bases from V and 7 bases from J, with 12 bases between. This CDR3 is CASSYSVGAGEKLFF. The CDR3 DNA sequence: TGTGCCAGCAGTTACTCGGTGGGGGCCGGTGAAAAACTGTTTTTT.

The chain uses TRBV19 and TRBJ1-4; TRBD1 matches 8 bases. Germline CDR1 LNHDA, CDR2 SQIVND (reference sequence). There are 15 residues in the CDR3. The junction had 1 base not matched to a gene; V was cut back by 4 bases and J by 0 bases. CDR3 bases: TGTGCCAGTAGTAAACAGGGGGCAACTAATGAAAAACTGTTTTTT. It yields the protein CASSKQGATNEKLFF.

The chain joins TRBV2 to TRBJ2-7, with D possibly called TRBD1 or TRBD2 (6 bases each). This CDR3 contains 15 residues. V gave up 6 bases and J gave up 2 bases, with 17 bases separating them. Germline CDR1 is SNHLY and CDR2 is FYNNEI. This CDR3 reads CASSPKGGSTYEQYF. The DNA for the CDR3 is TGTGCCAGCAGCCCCAAGGGGGGTAGTACCTACGAGCAGTACTTC. Full variable domain (remainder filled in from reference TRBV2 and TRBJ2-7): EPEVTQTPSHQVTQMGQEVILRCVPISNHLYFYWYRQILGQKVEFLVSFYNNEISEKSEIFDDQFSVERPDGSNFTLKIRSTKLEDSAMYFCASSPKGGSTYEQYFGPGTRLTVT.

The gene calls are TRBV5-1 and TRBJ2-3, with D maybe TRBD1 (6 bases). This CDR3 is built from 15 residues. With 0 bases removed from V and 2 bases from J, the gap between germline ends came to 10 bases. CDR1 and CDR2 from the germline V gene are SGHRS and YFSETQ. The chain's CDR3 is CASSLVDRTTDTQYF. In DNA, the CDR3 is TGCGCCAGCAGCTTGGTAGACAGGACCACAGATACGCAGTATTTT. Supplemented by reference TRBV5-1 and TRBJ2-3, the full variable domain reads KAGVTQTPRYLIKTRGQQVTLSCSPISGHRSVSWYQQTPGQGLQFLFEYFSETQRNKGNFPGRFSGRQFSNSRSEMNVSTLELGDSALYLCASSLVDRTTDTQYFGPGTRLTVL.

The J gene is TRBJ1-1, the V gene TRBV4-1; D remains ambiguous. Germline-derived CDR1 and CDR2 are MGHRA and YSYEKL. The CDR3 loop spans 14 amino acids. Trimming pared 0 bases from V and 1 base from J, leaving 6 bases between. The chain's CDR3 is CASSQDAGNTEAFF. CDR3 coding DNA: TGCGCCAGCAGCCAAGATGCGGGGAACACTGAAGCTTTCTTT.